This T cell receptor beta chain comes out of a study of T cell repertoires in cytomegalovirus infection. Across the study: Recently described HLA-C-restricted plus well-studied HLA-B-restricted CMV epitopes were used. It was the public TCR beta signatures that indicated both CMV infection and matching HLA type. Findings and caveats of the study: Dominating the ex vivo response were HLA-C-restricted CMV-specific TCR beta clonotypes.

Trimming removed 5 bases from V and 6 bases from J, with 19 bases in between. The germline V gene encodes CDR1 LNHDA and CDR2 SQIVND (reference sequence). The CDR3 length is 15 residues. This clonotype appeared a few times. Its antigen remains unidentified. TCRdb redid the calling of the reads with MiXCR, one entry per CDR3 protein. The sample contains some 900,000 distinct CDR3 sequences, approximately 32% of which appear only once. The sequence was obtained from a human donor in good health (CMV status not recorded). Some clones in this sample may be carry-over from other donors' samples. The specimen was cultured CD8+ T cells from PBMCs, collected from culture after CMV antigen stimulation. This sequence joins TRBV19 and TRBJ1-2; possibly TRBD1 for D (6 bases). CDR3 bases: TGTGCCAGTAGTCCGTTCCCACCAGGGGAGAATGGCTACACCTTC. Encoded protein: CASSPFPPGENGYTF.